The 14 T cell receptor beta chains in this list originate from one sample, sequenced in a study of blood T cell repertoires in COVID-19 (dated by TCRdb to about 2020). The library was generated by the immunoSEQ multiplex PCR assay. TCRdb took over this immuneACCESS table, retaining in-frame rearrangements with V and J assigned. Such tables are incomplete; in checked studies, under half of the missing clones stem from an unresolved V gene, and the remainder is unexplained. This sample lists about 300,000 clones; around 90% were detected once. Roughly 1.3% of the sample comes from the top ten. Sequences were obtained from peripheral blood. Receptors originate from a man between 65 and 79 years old with acute or convalescent COVID-19.

The chain carries TRBV5-5 and TRBJ1-4; D not certain. The germline V gene has CDR1 SGHKS and CDR2 YYEKEE (reference sequence). V gave up 0 bases and J gave up 4 bases, with 4 bases separating them. The CDR3 consists of 13 residues. This CDR3 is CASSLALNEKLFF. In DNA form, the CDR3 reads TGTGCCAGCAGCTTGGCCCTTAATGAAAAACTGTTTTTT.

The J gene is TRBJ2-6, the V gene TRBV3-1 (or the pseudogene TRBV3-2); D is perhaps TRBD1 (6 bases). The V gene's germline CDR1 is LGHDT and CDR2 YNNKEL (reference sequence). The CDR3 has 19 amino acids. V shed 7 bases and J shed 0 bases, with 22 bases lying between them. CDR3 protein: CASTNDWAGALSGANVLTF. The CDR3 DNA reads as TGTGCCAGCACCAACGATTGGGCAGGGGCCCTCTCTGGGGCCAACGTCCTGACTTTC.

The chain combines TRBV30 with TRBJ2-3, with 9 bases identical to TRBD1. This CDR3 has 18 residues. The germline V gene encodes CDR1 GTSNPN and CDR2 SVGIG (reference sequence). Losses at the gene ends were 2 bases for V and 3 bases for J; bases not matched to a gene: 15. The CDR3 is CAWSTTMITGGRTDTQYF. As DNA, the CDR3 is TGTGCCTGGAGTACGACAATGATTACAGGGGGCAGGACAGATACGCAGTATTTT.

This clone was seen a handful of times. In DNA form, the CDR3 reads TGCGCCAGCAGCTTGGAGCTCAATTCACCCCTCCACTTT. This translates into CASSLELNSPLHF. The gene calls are TRBV5-1 and TRBJ1-6, with unresolved D. The length of the CDR3 is 13 residues. Germline assignment: CDR1 SGHRS and CDR2 YFSETQ. The V end lost 0 bases, the J end lost 7 bases, and 5 bases lay between the germline ends.

This chain connects TRBV5-1 to TRBJ1-3; D is perhaps TRBD1 (5 bases). There are 14 residues in the CDR3. Per the germline V gene, CDR1 is SGHRS and CDR2 is YFSETQ. The ends were cut back, 3 bases at V and 2 bases at J, with 9 bases in the middle. The CDR3 DNA sequence: TGCGCCAGCAGCTCAGGGTCTCCTGGAAACACCATATATTTT. This translates into CASSSGSPGNTIYF. Filled out from reference TRBV5-1 and TRBJ1-3, the complete variable domain reads KAGVTQTPRYLIKTRGQQVTLSCSPISGHRSVSWYQQTPGQGLQFLFEYFSETQRNKGNFPGRFSGRQFSNSRSEMNVSTLELGDSALYLCASSSGSPGNTIYFGEGSWLTVV.

V gene TRBV4-1 combines with J gene TRBJ2-5; 11 bases map to TRBD2. Trimming cost V 0 bases and J 5 bases; bases outside gene matches: 14. Germline V gives CDR1 MGHRA, CDR2 YSYEKL. This CDR3 is 19 amino acids long. Here the CDR3 reads CASSQESKFSGRASETQYF. The CDR3, as DNA: TGCGCCAGCAGCCAAGAGTCAAAGTTTAGCGGGAGGGCCTCTGAGACCCAGTACTTC.

This clone has a count of ten or more. The chain recombines TRBV6-2 or TRBV6-3 with TRBJ2-4, with 7 bases identical to TRBD2. The trim removed 2 bases at V and 8 bases at J, leaving 9 bases unmatched. Looked up from germline, CDR1 is MNHEY and CDR2 is SVGEGT. The CDR3 is made up of 15 amino acids. The CDR3 spells CASSYRGWGGDIQYF. In DNA form, the CDR3 reads TGTGCCAGCAGTTACAGAGGCTGGGGAGGGGACATTCAGTACTTC.

The chain recombines TRBV6-6 with TRBJ2-5; 8 bases fit TRBD1. CDR1 and CDR2 (germline): MNHNY, SVGAGI (reference sequence). The CDR3 length is 14 residues. J lost 5 bases, V lost 6 bases, and 8 bases had no gene match. CDR3 nucleotide sequence: TGTGCCAGCAGCCCTTACAGGGACAGGGAGACCCAGTACTTC. Its translation: CASSPYRDRETQYF.

The chain links TRBV7-2 to TRBJ1-1; tentatively, D is TRBD1 (6 bases). This CDR3 has 14 residues. Germline CDR1 SGHTA, CDR2 FQGNSA. Trimming pared 4 bases from V and 9 bases from J, leaving 18 bases between. CDR3 in DNA: TGTGCCAGCAGCTGGACAGATGGTATACTTCAAGCTTTCTTT. Translating gives CASSWTDGILQAFF.

The chain has TRBV19 and TRBJ2-5; 9 nucleotides match TRBD2. Germline CDR1 reads LNHDA; CDR2 reads SQIVND (reference sequence). With 5 bases clipped from V and 6 bases from J, the junction kept 13 bases outside the gene matches. The CDR3 totals 16 residues. The CDR3 loop reads CASSPGGGAFVKTQYF. CDR3 bases: TGTGCCAGTAGTCCAGGCGGGGGGGCCTTCGTCAAGACCCAGTACTTC.

V and J are TRBV6-5 and TRBJ2-7, with 10 nucleotides matching TRBD2. The ends lost 2 bases at V and 6 bases at J; junction bases unmatched: 4. The CDR3 runs 14 residues. CDR1 and CDR2 (germline): MNHEY, SVGAGI. This chain's CDR3 is CASSYGGTSAEQYF. CDR3 coding DNA: TGTGCCAGCAGTTACGGCGGGACTAGCGCCGAGCAGTACTTC.

The chain employs TRBV28 and TRBJ1-2; perhaps TRBD1 as D (6 bases). The V and J ends lost 6 bases and 5 bases respectively, with 13 bases between them. This CDR3 has 13 residues. Germline CDR1 and CDR2: MDHEN and SYDVKM. The CDR3 region is CASRQGQFYGYTF. The CDR3 DNA is TGTGCCAGCAGGCAGGGACAATTTTATGGCTACACCTTC.

The gene calls are TRBV7-8 and TRBJ2-2; no definite D call. Between the trimmed V and J ends, which lost 2 bases and 2 bases, there was a span of 6 bases. This CDR3 region has 14 residues. CDR1 and CDR2 (germline): SGHVS, FQNEAQ. CDR3 coding DNA: TGTGCCAGCAGCTTACTGAGTAACACCGGGGAGCTGTTTTTT. It specifies CASSLLSNTGELFF.

CDR3 sequence reads: CSGSGPATNEKLFF. DNA of the CDR3: TGCAGCGGATCAGGGCCCGCAACTAATGAAAAACTGTTTTTT. The chain uses TRBV29-1 and TRBJ1-4; D possibly corresponds to TRBD1 (5 bases). CDR3 length equals 14 residues. Germline CDR1 and CDR2: SQVTM and ANQGSEA. V shed 7 bases and J shed 0 bases, with 12 bases lying between them.